This T cell receptor (beta chain) was sequenced during a study of beta chain features in type 1 diabetes. Findings of the study overall: In every one of the four CD4+ subsets, TCRB CDR3s were moderately but significantly shorter in Type 1 diabetes patients. The analysis here could not establish whether HLA type shapes TCRB rearrangement. Researchers cautioned that cDNA sequencing could over-represent cells with high TCR expression.

The germline V gene has CDR1 SGHRS and CDR2 YFSETQ. This CDR3 has 14 amino acids. The V end lost 2 bases, the J end lost 3 bases, and 11 bases lay between the germline ends. On this clone: Its specificity is unknown. Different DNA sequences within this sample yield the same CDR3.

Expressed TCRB transcripts were sequenced, since all the RNA that had been isolated was reverse transcribed. Data came from immunoSEQ multiplex PCR; TCRdb stores just in-frame clones and leaves some out. The data show about 650,000 clones, roughly 12% seen once. The sequence was obtained from a young man with type 1 diabetes. The sample comprised naive CD4+ T cells from blood. The chain joins TRBV5-1 to TRBJ1-1, with a tentative D call TRBD1 (6 bases). CDR3 DNA: TGCGCCAGCAGCTTACAGGGAGGAGACACTGAAGCTTTCTTT. Translating it yields CASSLQGGDTEAFF.